This T cell receptor beta chain was profiled in a study of T cell responses to AZD1222 COVID-19 vaccine. Some clones are missing from TCRdb's copy, which holds only in-frame ones; the method was immunoSEQ multiplex PCR. The table lists roughly 15,000 clones, around 83% of them singletons. In regard to this clone: No antigen is known for it.

The trim removed 10 bases at V and 1 base at J, leaving 6 bases unmatched. The CDR3 totals 13 residues. Germline-derived CDR1 and CDR2 are MNHEY and SVGAGI. Whole-study results and caveats: Reportedly, close to half of spike-specific TCRs are directed against unmutated variant regions. CD4 TCRs associated with vaccination spanned spike, dominating at 160-218 and 743-854.

V and J are TRBV6-5 and TRBJ1-1; 7 bases are shared with TRBD1. This receptor was identified in an adult who received the AZD1222 COVID-19 vaccine. The sample here was peripheral blood, taken 28 days after the second AZD1222 dose. For the CDR3, the DNA is TGTGCCACCCGACAGGGAACGAACACTGAAGCTTTCTTT. Protein: CATRQGTNTEAFF.